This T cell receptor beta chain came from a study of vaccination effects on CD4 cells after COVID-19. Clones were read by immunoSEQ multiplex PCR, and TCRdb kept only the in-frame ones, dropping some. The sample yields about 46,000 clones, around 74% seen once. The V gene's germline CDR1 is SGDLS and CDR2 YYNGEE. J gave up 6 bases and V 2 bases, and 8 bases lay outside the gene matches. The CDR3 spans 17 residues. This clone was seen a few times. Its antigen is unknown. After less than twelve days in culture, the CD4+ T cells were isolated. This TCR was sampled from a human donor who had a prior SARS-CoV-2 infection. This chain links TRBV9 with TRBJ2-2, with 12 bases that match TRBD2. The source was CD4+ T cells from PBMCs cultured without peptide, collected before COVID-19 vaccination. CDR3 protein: CASSVRVGLAGPGELFF. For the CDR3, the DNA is TGTGCCAGCAGCGTCAGAGTCGGACTAGCGGGACCCGGGGAGCTGTTTTTT. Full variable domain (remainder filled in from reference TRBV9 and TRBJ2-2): DSGVTQTPKHLITATGQRVTLRCSPRSGDLSVYWYQQSLDQGLQFLIQYYNGEERAKGNILERFSAQQFPDLHSELNLSSLELGDSALYFCASSVRVGLAGPGELFFGEGSRLTVL.